The next 25 T cell receptor beta chains were all read from a single sample in a study of shared clonotypes between healthy human individuals. Repertoires were generated with immunoSEQ multiplex PCR, while TCRdb's copy carries only in-frame clones and drops some. The profile shows 1,400,000 or so clones, roughly 98.5% of them singletons. The sample comprised naive CD4+ T cells sorted from blood. Described subset: CD45RA+ positively selected. These receptors were obtained from a man aged 25 to 40 in good health.

This chain joins TRBV18 and TRBJ2-1, with no clear D. Germline CDR1 is KGHSH and CDR2 is LQKENI. This CDR3 is 16 amino acids long. V lost 5 bases to trimming and J lost 2 bases, with 16 bases between them. DNA of the CDR3: TGTGCCAGCTCAGGAAAGTATTCACCCACCTACAATGAGCAGTTCTTC. Amino acids: CASSGKYSPTYNEQFF. The full variable domain, rest sourced from reference TRBV18 and TRBJ2-1, is NAGVMQNPRHLVRRRGQEARLRCSPMKGHSHVYWYRQLPEEGLKFMVYLQKENIIDESGMPKERFSAEFPKEGPSILRIQQVVRGDSAAYFCASSGKYSPTYNEQFFGPGTRLTVL.

This chain connects TRBV18 to TRBJ2-7; D uncertain. Germline V gene data show CDR1 as KGHSH and CDR2 as LQKENI. V was pared by 2 bases and J by 0 bases, with 11 bases between. The CDR3 has 15 residues. The DNA of the CDR3 is TGTGCCAGCTCACCATCCCCAGAGAGCTCCTACGAGCAGTACTTC. Amino acids: CASSPSPESSYEQYF.

This sequence joins TRBV9 and TRBJ2-1; tentatively, D is TRBD2 (6 bases). This CDR3 region has 13 residues. V lost 0 bases and J lost 9, with 10 bases in between. The V gene's germline CDR1 is SGDLS and CDR2 YYNGEE. The CDR3 region is CASSVDNGGEQFF. The DNA for the CDR3 is TGTGCCAGCAGCGTAGATAACGGGGGTGAGCAGTTCTTC.

The genes are TRBV29-1 and TRBJ2-2, with D possibly being TRBD1 (6 bases). CDR1 is SQVTM, CDR2 ANQGSEA, per germline. The V end was cut by 6 bases, the J end by 0 bases, with 17 bases between. The CDR3 runs to 16 residues. CDR3: CSVFRGAHPNTGELFF. In DNA, the CDR3 is TGCAGCGTGTTCAGGGGAGCCCATCCGAACACCGGGGAGCTGTTTTTT.

About this clone: The sample has other DNA sequences that encode this CDR3 too. The chain is built from TRBV6-5 and TRBJ2-3; no clear D. Per germline, CDR1 MNHEY and CDR2 SVGAGI. This CDR3 has 13 amino acids. The V gene lost 5 bases and the J gene lost 0 bases, with 6 bases spanning the gap. This CDR3 is CASSDLSTDTQYF. The CDR3, as DNA: TGTGCCAGCAGTGATTTGAGCACAGATACGCAGTATTTT.

The chain couples TRBV5-3 to TRBJ2-1; 14 bases agree with TRBD2. TRBV5-3 is an ORF, and what it does is uncertain. V lost 1 base and J lost 5; bases outside the gene matches: 5. The CDR3 loop spans 17 amino acids. CDR3 in amino acids: CARSLSTSGRVDNEQFF. The DNA for the CDR3 is TGTGCCAGAAGCTTGTCGACTAGCGGGAGGGTTGACAATGAGCAGTTCTTC.

CDR3 residues: CASSFPPLGEQYF. DNA of the CDR3: TGCGCCAGCAGCTTCCCTCCCCTGGGGGAGCAGTACTTC. V is TRBV5-1 and J is TRBJ2-7; no reliable D call. Trimming removed 2 bases at V and 7 bases at J, with 13 bases between. The length of the CDR3 is 13 residues. The germline CDR1 and CDR2 sequences are SGHRS and YFSETQ.

The chain employs TRBV7-6 and TRBJ2-2; D is unresolved. The V gene's germline CDR1 is SGHVS and CDR2 FNYEAQ. This CDR3 is built from 14 residues. The V end lost 1 base, the J end lost 6 bases, and 9 bases lay between the germline ends. The DNA of the CDR3 is TGTGCCAGCAGCTTAGGGGCGACGTCCGGGGAGCTGTTTTTT. Its translation: CASSLGATSGELFF.

V gene TRBV29-1 combines with J gene TRBJ1-4; the D gene is possibly TRBD1 (5 bases). V was cut by 7 bases and J by 7 bases, with 19 bases left in between. Germline CDR1 reads SQVTM; CDR2 reads ANQGSEA. The CDR3 loop spans 14 amino acids. The CDR3 protein is CSASGGGSGEKLFF. The CDR3 DNA sequence: TGCAGCGCCTCCGGGGGAGGGAGTGGTGAAAAACTGTTTTTT.

The V gene is TRBV9, the J gene TRBJ2-7, with 9 nucleotides matching TRBD2. The CDR3 runs 16 residues. CDR1 is SGDLS and CDR2 is YYNGEE in the germline V gene. Trimming cost V 0 bases and J 0 bases; bases outside gene matches: 4. CDR3 in DNA: TGTGCCAGCAGCGTAGGCGGGGGGGCGAACTCCTACGAGCAGTACTTC. It is translated as CASSVGGGANSYEQYF.

This chain connects TRBV28 to TRBJ1-1; 7 nucleotides align to TRBD1. Germline CDR1 reads MDHEN; CDR2 reads SYDVKM. The trim removed 5 bases at V and 4 bases at J, leaving 7 bases unmatched. This CDR3 is 14 amino acids long. This chain's CDR3 is CASSPDRRITEAFF. CDR3 sequence (DNA): TGTGCCAGCAGTCCGGACAGGAGAATCACTGAAGCTTTCTTT.

V gene TRBV2 combines with J gene TRBJ2-2, with 8 positions matching TRBD1. The CDR3 sequence is 16 residues long. Germline V gene data show CDR1 as SNHLY and CDR2 as FYNNEI. Trimming cost V 6 bases and J 9 bases; bases outside gene matches: 15. CDR3 region: CASSNVVRGLGRELFF. The CDR3 DNA sequence: TGTGCCAGCAGCAATGTGGTCAGGGGGCTGGGCAGGGAGCTGTTTTTT.

This rearrangement joins TRBV9 to TRBJ2-1; TRBD2 agrees at 10 bases. CDR1 is SGDLS and CDR2 is YYNGEE in the germline V gene. The CDR3 contains 16 residues. The V and J ends lost 4 bases and 2 bases, in that order; junction bases with no gene match: 6. CDR3: CASSTLSGRAYNEQFF. The CDR3 bases are TGTGCCAGCAGCACGCTAAGCGGGAGGGCCTACAATGAGCAGTTCTTC. Full variable domain (remainder filled in from reference TRBV9 and TRBJ2-1): DSGVTQTPKHLITATGQRVTLRCSPRSGDLSVYWYQQSLDQGLQFLIQYYNGEERAKGNILERFSAQQFPDLHSELNLSSLELGDSALYFCASSTLSGRAYNEQFFGPGTRLTVL.

The genes are TRBV5-1 and TRBJ2-1; 7 bases align to TRBD1. This CDR3 has 15 residues. Germline CDR1 SGHRS, CDR2 YFSETQ. V shed 0 bases, J shed 9 bases, and the junction held 9 bases outside the gene matches. The CDR3 DNA sequence: TGCGCCAGCAGCTTGGCCACACAGGGGTGGAGTGAGCAGTTCTTC. Its protein product is CASSLATQGWSEQFF. Using reference TRBV5-1 and TRBJ2-1 for the parts outside the CDR3, the full variable domain is KAGVTQTPRYLIKTRGQQVTLSCSPISGHRSVSWYQQTPGQGLQFLFEYFSETQRNKGNFPGRFSGRQFSNSRSEMNVSTLELGDSALYLCASSLATQGWSEQFFGPGTRLTVL.

The chain carries TRBV7-2 and TRBJ2-7; 10 bases are shared with TRBD2. This CDR3 spans 19 amino acids. Germline V gives CDR1 SGHTA, CDR2 FQGNSA. J lost 4 bases, V lost 5 bases, and 20 bases had no gene match. As DNA, the CDR3 is TGTGCCAGCAGCCTTCGGGTGGGGCTAGCGGGAGAGTCTGCGTACGAGCAGTACTTC. This sequence encodes CASSLRVGLAGESAYEQYF.

The chain couples TRBV28 to TRBJ2-1; D uncertain. Germline CDR1 MDHEN, CDR2 SYDVKM. V was clipped by 5 bases and J by 0 bases, with 5 bases between them. This CDR3 has 13 amino acids. CDR3 region: CASSRSSYNEQFF. The CDR3 nucleotides read TGTGCCAGCAGTCGAAGCTCCTACAATGAGCAGTTCTTC.

V is TRBV30 and J is TRBJ2-6; D gene ambiguous. Trimming shortened V by 2 bases and J by 1 base, and 0 bases separated the two germline ends. This CDR3 has 12 residues. CDR1 and CDR2 (germline): GTSNPN, SVGIG (reference sequence). The CDR3 here is CAWSSGANVLTF. The CDR3 bases are TGTGCCTGGAGTTCTGGGGCCAACGTCCTGACTTTC.

V usage is TRBV9 and J usage is TRBJ1-1; D is possibly TRBD1 (5 bases). The V gene's germline CDR1 is SGDLS and CDR2 YYNGEE. CDR3 size: 14 residues. Deletions cut 0 bases from V and 0 bases from J, with 6 bases between. CDR3 bases: TGTGCCAGCAGCGTAGCGGGGGTGAACACTGAAGCTTTCTTT. Residues: CASSVAGVNTEAFF.

V gene TRBV9 combines with J gene TRBJ2-5, with 13 nucleotides matching TRBD2. Germline loops: CDR1 SGDLS, CDR2 YYNGEE. The V and J ends lost 3 bases and 1 base, in that order; junction bases with no gene match: 3. CDR3 length equals 16 residues. DNA of the CDR3: TGTGCCAGCAGCGGGGGGACTAGCGGGATCCAAGAGACCCAGTACTTC. Protein: CASSGGTSGIQETQYF.

V is TRBV30 and J is TRBJ2-7; 7 nucleotides match TRBD2. The CDR3 contains 14 residues. J lost 3 bases, V lost 0 bases, and 5 bases had no gene match. Germline V gene sequence: CDR1 GTSNPN, CDR2 SVGIG (reference sequence). CDR3 DNA sequence: TGTGCCTGGAGTGTACCCGGGGGGATCTACGAGCAGTACTTC. It codes for CAWSVPGGIYEQYF.

The chain links TRBV5-4 to TRBJ2-5; D tentatively fits TRBD1 or TRBD2 (5 bases each). CDR1 and CDR2 (germline): SGHNT, YYREEE (reference sequence). This CDR3 is 15 amino acids long. Trimming took off 3 bases at V and 3 bases at J, with 15 bases between the two ends. The CDR3, as DNA: TGTGCCAGCAGCTCCTCCCGAGGGGAAAAAGAGACCCAGTACTTC. It translates to CASSSSRGEKETQYF.

V gene TRBV2 combines with J gene TRBJ2-7, with 12 bases matching TRBD2. V trimming: 4 bases; J trimming: 3 bases; junction bases outside the gene matches: 4. CDR1 and CDR2 (germline): SNHLY, FYNNEI. The CDR3 has 15 residues. This CDR3 is CASSGTSGIVYEQYF. Here the CDR3 DNA reads TGTGCCAGCAGTGGGACTAGCGGGATTGTCTACGAGCAGTACTTC. The whole variable domain, filled in from reference TRBV2 and TRBJ2-7, reads EPEVTQTPSHQVTQMGQEVILRCVPISNHLYFYWYRQILGQKVEFLVSFYNNEISEKSEIFDDQFSVERPDGSNFTLKIRSTKLEDSAMYFCASSGTSGIVYEQYFGPGTRLTVT.

The CDR3 DNA follows: TGTGCCAGCTCGCGTCTTAACACTGAAGCTTTCTTT. Its translation is CASSRLNTEAFF. The chain joins TRBV7-4 to TRBJ1-1; D is ambiguous. This CDR3 contains 12 residues. Germline CDR1 and CDR2: SGHVT and SQSDAQ. V shed 8 bases and J shed 2 bases, with 9 bases lying between them.

V is TRBV29-1 and J is TRBJ2-6; TRBD1 agrees at 9 bases. From germline, CDR1 is SQVTM and CDR2 ANQGSEA. The CDR3 runs to 17 residues. V trimming: 7 bases; J trimming: 2 bases; junction bases outside the gene matches: 12. CDR3: CSAQPGQGEPGANVLTF. As DNA, the CDR3 is TGCAGCGCGCAGCCGGGACAGGGTGAACCTGGGGCCAACGTCCTGACTTTC. The full variable domain, completed using reference TRBV29-1 and TRBJ2-6, is SAVISQKPSRDICQRGTSLTIQCQVDSQVTMMFWYRQQPGQSLTLIATANQGSEATYESGFVIDKFPISRPNLTFSTLTVSNMSPEDSSIYLCSAQPGQGEPGANVLTFGAGSRLTVL.

On this clone itself: This specimen includes other DNA sequences encoding the same CDR3. The V gene is TRBV5-1, the J gene TRBJ2-2; D is uncertain. Trimming removed 0 bases from V and 3 bases from J, with 9 bases in between. The germline CDR1 and CDR2 sequences are SGHRS and YFSETQ. The CDR3 runs to 15 residues. This CDR3 reads CASSLVSGDTGELFF. CDR3 DNA sequence: TGCGCCAGCAGCTTGGTGTCCGGTGACACCGGGGAGCTGTTTTTT.